This TCR beta chain came from a study of post-analysis software for immune sequencing data. Broader study findings: Patients carried a handful of TRBV segments more frequently than controls did, and TRBV5-6, TRBV5-1 and TRBV20-1 were among them.

This clonotype appeared a few times. What it binds is unknown. Presence of unique molecular identifiers characterized the TCR beta cDNA libraries. In TCRdb, the PCR reads were re-called with MiXCR into one record per CDR3 protein. The sample lists over 700,000 distinct CDR3 sequences; 25% to 30% were seen once. The germline V gene has CDR1 ENHRY and CDR2 SYGVKD. This CDR3 comprises 13 residues. The V segment lost 5 bases and the J segment 12 bases; nucleotides outside the gene matches: 6. The gene calls are TRBV10-3 and TRBJ2-1; 11 positions agree with TRBD2. The sample taken for sequencing was blood. This sequence originates from a girl aged 10 to 17 with multiple sclerosis. The DNA of the CDR3 is TGTGCCATCAGTATTCGACTAGCGGGGCCGCAGTTCTTC. Its protein product is CAISIRLAGPQFF.